The 12 T cell receptor beta chains presented below share a single source sample, sequenced in a study of CD8+ T cells in alopecia areata. Sequencing used cDNA as its template, made by extracting RNA and reverse transcribing it. Assay: immunoSEQ multiplex PCR; the TCRdb copy retains only in-frame clones and omits some. The sample lists approximately 190,000 clones; over 45% were seen once. Treatment denoted: oral pan-JAK inhibitor, 5-10 mg twice daily. The starting material was CD4+ T cells sorted from blood, obtained at week 24, from a patient treated with tofacitinib. These TCRs come from a human donor with alopecia areata.

This rearrangement joins TRBV7-2 to TRBJ1-1; the match to TRBD1 covers 8 bases. The junction had 4 bases not matched to a gene; V was cut back by 3 bases and J by 4 bases. This CDR3 is 14 amino acids long. CDR1 and CDR2 from the germline V gene are SGHTA and FQGNSA. CDR3 sequence reads: CASSFAGGVTEAFF. The CDR3 DNA reads as TGTGCCAGCAGCTTTGCAGGGGGCGTCACTGAAGCTTTCTTT.

The J gene is TRBJ2-2, the V gene TRBV9; D gene uncertain. This CDR3 comprises 13 residues. The germline V gene encodes CDR1 SGDLS and CDR2 YYNGEE. V lost 2 bases, J lost 5 bases, and 7 bases lay in between. CDR3 DNA: TGTGCCAGCAGCGTGCCTGGGACCGGGGAGCTGTTTTTT. Encoded protein: CASSVPGTGELFF.

This chain links TRBV5-1 with TRBJ2-5, with D perhaps TRBD1 or TRBD2 (5 bases each). Germline CDR1 is SGHRS and CDR2 is YFSETQ. The CDR3 is 14 residues long. V was pared by 4 bases and J by 1 base, with 11 bases between. The CDR3 here is CASSDGTRQETQYF. The CDR3 region has the DNA TGCGCCAGCAGCGACGGGACCCGCCAAGAGACCCAGTACTTC.

For this clone: The junction does not match germline at one end; this may be a read error. The chain links TRBV5-6 to TRBJ1-4; D remains unclear. The CDR3 is made up of 12 amino acids. Germline V lookup: CDR1 SGHDT, CDR2 YYEEEE. In nucleotides, the CDR3 is TGTGCCAGCAGCTTACCCAATGAAAGACTGTTTTTT. It translates to CASSLPNERLFF.

This clone was seen at least ten times. This sequence joins TRBV9 and TRBJ2-1, with D perhaps TRBD1 (5 bases). V was cut by 0 bases and J by 6 bases, with 13 bases left in between. From germline, CDR1 is SGDLS and CDR2 YYNGEE. The CDR3 has 15 amino acids. CDR3 in DNA: TGTGCCAGCAGCGTAGAGGGGCTAGTGGGCAATGAGCAGTTCTTC. Translation: CASSVEGLVGNEQFF. Full variable domain (remainder filled in from reference TRBV9 and TRBJ2-1): DSGVTQTPKHLITATGQRVTLRCSPRSGDLSVYWYQQSLDQGLQFLIQYYNGEERAKGNILERFSAQQFPDLHSELNLSSLELGDSALYFCASSVEGLVGNEQFFGPGTRLTVL.

V gene TRBV7-2 combines with J gene TRBJ2-2; D remains ambiguous. V lost 1 base to trimming and J lost 5 bases, with 11 bases between them. CDR1 is SGHTA and CDR2 is FQGNSA in the germline V gene. This CDR3 is 15 amino acids long. The CDR3 protein is CASSLVVQETGELFF. CDR3 nucleotides: TGTGCCAGCAGCTTAGTAGTTCAGGAGACCGGGGAGCTGTTTTTT.

This clone appeared once. The chain links TRBV27 to TRBJ1-5; the D is unclear. V was cut by 5 bases and J by 3 bases, with 5 bases left in between. This CDR3 has 12 amino acids. Germline CDR1 MNHEY, CDR2 SMNVEV (reference sequence). The CDR3 sequence is CASSTTNQPQHF. The CDR3 DNA reads as TGTGCCAGCAGTACGACCAATCAGCCCCAGCATTTT.

This clone came up a few times. The chain couples TRBV5-6 to TRBJ2-1; D is ambiguous. V was shortened by 3 bases and J by 4 bases, with 8 bases between the two germline ends. Germline loops: CDR1 SGHDT, CDR2 YYEEEE. The CDR3 loop spans 13 amino acids. In DNA, the CDR3 is TGTGCCAGCAGCTCCCTGGGATACAATGAGCAGTTCTTC. It is translated as CASSSLGYNEQFF. Full variable domain (remainder filled in from reference TRBV5-6 and TRBJ2-1): DAGVTQSPTHLIKTRGQQVTLRCSPKSGHDTVSWYQQALGQGPQFIFQYYEEEERQRGNFPDRFSGHQFPNYSSELNVNALLLGDSALYLCASSSLGYNEQFFGPGTRLTVL.

The chain employs TRBV5-1 and TRBJ1-1; tentative D call: TRBD1 (5 bases). Per the germline V gene, CDR1 is SGHRS and CDR2 is YFSETQ. V lost 0 bases to trimming and J lost 4 bases, with 13 bases between them. CDR3 size: 15 residues. In nucleotides, the CDR3 is TGCGCCAGCAGCTTGGCAGTGGCAGGGCCCACTGAAGCTTTCTTT. Protein: CASSLAVAGPTEAFF.

The chain combines TRBV28 with TRBJ2-3; D is undetermined. V was shortened by 2 bases and J by 2 bases, with 5 bases between the two germline ends. From germline, CDR1 is MDHEN and CDR2 SYDVKM. This CDR3 comprises 13 residues. The DNA of the CDR3 is TGTGCCAGCAGTTTACAGTTCACAGATACGCAGTATTTT. The encoded protein is CASSLQFTDTQYF. Based on the CDR3 plus reference TRBV28 and TRBJ2-3, the full variable domain is DVKVTQSSRYLVKRTGEKVFLECVQDMDHENMFWYRQDPGLGLRLIYFSYDVKMKEKGDIPEGYSVSREKKERFSLILESASTNQTSMYLCASSLQFTDTQYFGPGTRLTVL.

This clone is a singleton in its sample. In the same sample, other DNA sequences code for this CDR3. This chain links TRBV6-5 with TRBJ2-3; D is uncertain. Trimming stripped 7 bases from V and 0 bases from J, with 14 bases between. Germline lookup yields CDR1 MNHEY and CDR2 SVGAGI. This CDR3 has 15 amino acids. CDR3 loop: CASTQLPTSTDTQYF. In DNA, the CDR3 is TGTGCCAGCACACAGCTACCAACTAGCACAGATACGCAGTATTTT.

This sequence joins TRBV4-1 and TRBJ1-1; D is unresolved. Trimming cost V 0 bases and J 6 bases, with 8 bases left between them. This CDR3 spans 13 amino acids. Germline V gives CDR1 MGHRA, CDR2 YSYEKL. The CDR3 DNA reads as TGCGCCAGCAGCCAAGACTTCCAAGCTGAAGCTTTCTTT. As protein: CASSQDFQAEAFF.